This T cell receptor beta chain was captured in a study of T cell responses to AZD1222 COVID-19 vaccine. Study-wide findings and caveats: Spike-specific TCR breadth and depth both grew after two AZD1222 doses. Samples come after the peak T cell response, not at day 14. Donors were mostly white British, more females; clonal diversity possibly underestimated. Baseline seropositivity occurred in only a handful of AZD1222 recipients.

Assay: immunoSEQ multiplex PCR; the TCRdb copy retains only in-frame clones and omits some. This sample has tens of thousands of clones, with more than 80% found just once. The CDR3 has 13 amino acids. V gave up 4 bases and J gave up 11 bases, with 15 bases separating them. In germline, CDR1 is SNHLY, CDR2 FYNNEI. As concerns this clone: Its antigen is currently unknown.

V is TRBV2 and J is TRBJ1-5; D is possibly TRBD1 (6 bases). The sample in question was peripheral blood, obtained on day 0 of AZD1222 vaccination. The TCR sequence derives from an adult in good health. The CDR3 region is CASSAGASRTQHF. CDR3 coding DNA: TGTGCCAGCAGTGCGGGGGCCAGTCGTACCCAGCATTTT.